This T cell receptor (beta chain) appears in the sequencing data of a study of blood T cell repertoires in COVID-19. Turning to the study itself: The analysed material was cDNA or gDNA that came from T cells, B-cell-depleted T cells, or PBMCs.

The repertoire was sequenced with immunoSEQ multiplex PCR; TCRdb's copy has only in-frame clones and lacks some. Of a few hundred thousand clones listed, approximately 90% are singletons. The CDR3 totals 15 residues. CDR1 MNHEY and CDR2 SMNVEV come from the germline V gene (reference sequence). Trimming removed 6 bases from V and 5 bases from J; junction bases left unmatched: 10. The chain has TRBV27 and TRBJ2-3; 8 positions agree with TRBD1. This receptor was obtained from a man aged 18 to 29 who had recovered from COVID-19. Sequenced sample: PBMCs or T cells enriched from blood (not recorded which). The CDR3 DNA reads as TGTGCCAGCAGACAGTGGACAGGGCAAAAAGATACGCAGTATTTT. The encoded protein is CASRQWTGQKDTQYF.